This paragraph covers one T cell receptor (beta chain) sequence. This clone is a singleton in its sample. The specificity of this receptor is unknown. No much larger clonotype is one base removed from it; base qualities were not supplied. V trim: 4 bases; J trim: 4 bases; unmatched bases: 5. The CDR3 numbers 13 residues from cysteine through phenylalanine. Only CDR3 DNA is held: 39 bases, read in frame from base 1. From a lookup of the germline V gene, CDR1 and CDR2 are SQVTM and ANQGSEA. The trial excluded patients who had a history of autoimmune disease or who were on systemic immunosuppression. Peripheral blood for TCR sequencing was collected from all dose cohorts at baseline, on cycle 4 day 1, and on cycle 7 day 1. The samples were drawn from a first-in-human, open-label, multicenter phase I dose-escalation trial of ivuxolimab. The trial enrolled adults with locally advanced or metastatic head and neck squamous cell, hepatocellular, melanoma or renal cell carcinoma. Before TCR sequencing, CD4+ and CD8+ T cells were separately sorted from peripheral blood.

Genomic DNA was isolated from the sorted cells so that the TCRbeta CDR3 region could be sequenced. TCRbeta CDR3 regions were sequenced using the immunoSEQ Assay. The immuneACCESS repertoire file appears here via TCRdb, limited to in-frame rearrangements. These files lack a portion of the clones; in checked studies, under half of the deficit traces to unresolved V genes, and the cause of the others is not known. The sample contains over 70,000 clones, around 78% of them found a single time. Jointly, the top ten make up about 5.7% of the sample. These data come from a study of OX40 agonist ivuxolimab in advanced cancers. About the study as a whole: The costimulatory receptor OX40 (CD134) was targeted by ivuxolimab, a fully human IgG2 agonistic monoclonal antibody. Intravenous ivuxolimab was administered to patients every 2 weeks at six dose levels: 0.01, 0.1, 0.3, 1.5, 3 and 10 mg/kg. Of the roughly 52 dose-escalation patients, hepatocellular carcinoma was present in about 20, melanoma in roughly 15, renal cell carcinoma in 9 and head and neck cancer in 9. A male proportion of roughly 85% and a mean age of around 60 years, ranging from 23 to 79, were recorded for the dose-escalation cohort. Patients were allowed to have had prior anti-PD-1, anti-PD-L1 or anti-CTLA-4 therapy, and around 37% of the dose-escalation patients had previously received checkpoint inhibitors. Partial responses occurred in three dose-escalation patients: two with cutaneous melanoma and one with hepatocellular carcinoma. The purpose of peripheral TCRbeta sequencing was to test whether ivuxolimab changed TCR sequence diversity and led to clonal T-cell expansion. The paper covers the monotherapy dose-escalation part of the phase I ivuxolimab trial, which included N ≈ 57 patients. Overall results and qualifications from the work: In the 0.1-3.0 mg/kg groups, partial responders had among the lowest normalized peripheral clonal expansion, particularly in CD8+ T cells. Low levels of normalized T-cell clonal expansion were also seen in some patients who did not respond. The antigen specificity of the clonally expanded peripheral T cells was not determined. After ivuxolimab, more expanded clones were found on average in CD8+ T cells than in CD4+ T cells. At doses from 0.1 to 3.0 mg/kg, clonal expansion was seen in both CD4+ and CD8+ blood T cells between baseline and week 6.

Material: CD4+ or CD8+ T cells sorted from blood, obtained in a trial of the OX40 agonist ivuxolimab. The V and J segments used are TRBV29-1 and TRBJ1-1, with 8 bases in between that match TRBD1. The TCR sequence derives from an adult with an advanced solid tumor such as melanoma, head and neck, liver or kidney cancer. The CDR3 reads CSVALTGGTEAFF. Read as DNA, the sequence is TGCAGCGTTGCGCTAACAGGGGGCACTGAAGCTTTCTTT.